The table lists the clone carrying this TCR beta chain with a few counts. Its specificity is unknown. The PCR employed 60 Vbeta primers together with 13 Jbeta primers. Clones were sequenced by immunoSEQ multiplex PCR, and TCRdb holds only the in-frame ones, with some missing. The sample contains 50,000 to 60,000 clones, roughly 74% of which appear only once. The data were taken from a study of cytomegalovirus exposure and HLA in healthy donors. Whole-study findings and limits: When analyzed later, the rates of TCR association showed variation by HLA locus, with DRB1 the most and HLA-C the fewest. When analyzed later, a missense DCLRE1C variant was found to be linked to TCR beta V- and J-gene trimming. Common viral pathogens seemed to be connected with several of the most significant clusters, according to a later analysis.

J was trimmed by 4 bases and V by 6 bases; bases with no gene match: 8. There are 16 residues in the CDR3. From germline, CDR1 is MNHEY and CDR2 SMNVEV (reference sequence). Input material: PBMCs. The chain links TRBV27 to TRBJ2-6; 8 nucleotides match TRBD1. This TCR was sampled from a female donor in good health and CMV-seronegative. In nucleotides, the CDR3 is TGTGCCAGCAGGACGCAGGGGGCGCAAGGGGCCAACGTCCTGACTTTC. This codes for CASRTQGAQGANVLTF.